Listed below are T cell receptor beta chains from one sample, sequenced in a study of blood T cell repertoires in COVID-19. Data came from immunoSEQ multiplex PCR; TCRdb stores just in-frame clones and leaves some out. Counted here are 200,000 to 300,000 clones, around nine tenths occurring once; the ten biggest clones make up approximately 2.4%. Sequencing was carried out using PBMCs or T cells enriched from blood (not recorded which). These receptors were taken from a woman aged 18-35 years who had recovered from COVID-19. CDR3s include the opening cysteine and the closing phenylalanine or tryptophan. D genes are given only for firm matches. Expanded clones get a size class; other rows say once, few or many, or leave the size out.

>TRBJ2-1|TRBV2|NA|NA
TGTGCCAGCAGTGGACTGACCAAATACAATGAGCAGTTCTTC
CASSGLTKYNEQFF
>TRBJ1-1|TRBV7-9|NA|NA
TGTGCCAGCAGCTTCGGGAGTTCGAACACTGAAGCTTTCTTT
CASSFGSSNTEAFF
>TRBJ1-1|TRBV11-2|NA|TRBD1
TGTGCCAGCAGCTTAGATCTTGCAGGGGGGCGGGACACTGAAGCTTTCTTT
CASSLDLAGGRDTEAFF
>TRBJ2-2|TRBV28|NA|TRBD2
TGTGCCAGCAGTTCCCCGTCTAGCGGGCCGAGGGGCACCGGGGAGCTGTTTTTT
CASSSPSSGPRGTGELFF
>TRBJ2-7|TRBV30|few|NA
TGTGCCTGGAGTTCCGGAGGAGGTCTCTACGAGCAGTACTTC
CAWSSGGGLYEQYF
>TRBJ2-7|TRBV5-4|NA|NA
TGTGCCAGCAGTTTATCCCCCTCCTACGAGCAGTACTTC
CASSLSPSYEQYF
>TRBJ2-4|TRBV11-2|NA|NA
TGTGCCAGCAGCTTACGGTCCCTCGGGTTAGCCAAAAACATTCAGTACTTC
CASSLRSLGLAKNIQYF
>TRBJ1-2|TRBV4-1|NA|NA
TGCGCCAGCAGCCAAGCCGGGACTTATTTTGCCTACACCTTC
CASSQAGTYFAYTF
>TRBJ2-5|TRBV7-9|NA|NA
TGTGCCAGCAGCTTAGACAAGACCCAGTACTTC
CASSLDKTQYF
>TRBJ2-5|TRBV19|NA|TRBD2
TGTGCCAGTAGTATCCTAGCGGGAGAGTGGGAGACCCAGTACTTC
CASSILAGEWETQYF
>TRBJ2-3|TRBV7-2|NA|NA
TGTGCCAGCAGCTTATCACCTAGCGTATATAGCACAGATACGCAGTATTTT
CASSLSPSVYSTDTQYF
>TRBJ2-3|TRBV18|once|TRBD2
TGTGCCAGCTCACCCATAGCGGGGGGGCCGACAGATACGCAGTATTTT
CASSPIAGGPTDTQYF
>TRBJ1-5|TRBV18|NA|NA
TGTGCCAGCTCACCGATTGGACAAAGCAATCAGCCCCAGCATTTT
CASSPIGQSNQPQHF
>TRBJ2-5|TRBV11-2|NA|NA
TGTGCCAGCAGCTTCGGGACTGGGCAAGAGACCCAGTACTTC
CASSFGTGQETQYF
>TRBJ2-2|TRBV19|NA|NA
TGTGCCAGTAGTATTCAGAACACCGGGGAGCTGTTTTTT
CASSIQNTGELFF
>TRBJ2-2|TRBV23-1|NA|NA
TGCGCCAGCAGTCAAATAGGGACATCCAACACCGGGGAGCTGTTTTTT
CASSQIGTSNTGELFF
>TRBJ2-7|TRBV27|NA|NA
TGTGCCAGCAGCCTGACACGGACGACTAGGGAGCAGTACTTC
CASSLTRTTREQYF
>TRBJ2-7|TRBV7-8|NA|TRBD2
TGTGCCGACACACCCGCGGGAGGGCCGGGGGAGCAGTACTTC
CADTPAGGPGEQYF